The 32 T cell receptor beta chains given below trace back to one sample, sequenced in a study of response to subunit inactivated influenza vaccine. MiXCR was run by TCRdb on the RT-PCR reads, yielding one entry per CDR3 protein. The data contain approximately 530,000 distinct CDR3 sequences, around 8% of them singletons. The input for sequencing was PBMCs from blood, taken roughly 24 months after vaccination. Receptors originate from a man in his fifties or sixties who received an inactivated influenza vaccine.

In this sample, this clonotype turned up many times. This chain connects TRBV20-1 to TRBJ2-7; tentatively, D is TRBD1 or TRBD2 (5 bases each). The CDR3 totals 15 residues. V dropped 0 bases and J dropped 1 base, with 13 bases sitting between them. The germline gives CDR1 DFQATT, CDR2 SNEGSKA (reference sequence). Here the CDR3 DNA reads TGCAGTGCTAGAGATGGGACGGCCGTATCCTACGAGCAGTACTTC. Protein sequence: CSARDGTAVSYEQYF.

This clonotype appeared a few times. V gene TRBV28 combines with J gene TRBJ2-7; perhaps TRBD2 as D (6 bases). Trimming left V 7 bases short and J 3 bases short, with 10 bases between. Germline V gene lookup returns CDR1 MDHEN and CDR2 SYDVKM. The CDR3 runs to 12 residues. In DNA, the CDR3 is TGTGCCAGCACTGGGAGGTACTACGAGCAGTACTTC. This gives the protein CASTGRYYEQYF.

This clonotype appeared a few times. This chain uses TRBV12-3 or TRBV12-4 with TRBJ1-3, with 7 bases identical to TRBD1. The CDR3 is 15 amino acids. With 7 bases clipped from V and 0 bases from J, the junction kept 6 bases outside the gene matches. CDR3 loop: CASKRDSYSGNTIYF. The CDR3 DNA follows: TGTGCCAGCAAGCGGGACAGCTACTCTGGAAACACCATATATTTT.

This clonotype has just a few counts. The chain is built from TRBV2 and TRBJ2-4; D is possibly TRBD2 (5 bases). This CDR3 region has 16 residues. The V and J ends lost 3 bases and 4 bases respectively, with 16 bases between them. Germline CDR1 is SNHLY and CDR2 is FYNNEI. The CDR3 loop is CASSDPYSVQKNIQYF. CDR3 coding DNA: TGTGCCAGCAGTGACCCTTATAGCGTGCAGAAAAACATTCAGTACTTC.

This chain links TRBV20-1 with TRBJ1-6, with D possibly being TRBD1 (6 bases). The CDR3 length is 13 residues. The germline V gene has CDR1 DFQATT and CDR2 SNEGSKA (reference sequence). V dropped 4 bases and J dropped 3 bases, with 7 bases sitting between them. CDR3 loop: CSAIQGYNSPLHF. The CDR3 region has the DNA TGCAGTGCTATACAGGGCTATAATTCACCCCTCCACTTT.

This clonotype has at least ten counts. This chain uses TRBV7-2 with TRBJ2-5, with 11 positions matching TRBD2. V lost 2 bases, J lost 7 bases, and 3 bases stayed unmatched. The CDR3 has 14 residues. Germline V gene sequence: CDR1 SGHTA, CDR2 FQGNSA. CDR3 sequence (DNA): TGTGCCAGCAGCTTAAAACTAGCGGGAGCGACCCAGTACTTC. Protein: CASSLKLAGATQYF.

This chain connects TRBV4-2 to TRBJ1-4; D ambiguous. The V gene lost 1 base and the J gene lost 2 bases, with 8 bases spanning the gap. The CDR3 is made up of 15 amino acids. Germline V lookup: CDR1 LGHNA, CDR2 YNFKEQ. As DNA, the CDR3 is TGTGCCAGCAGCCAAGGGGCGACTACTAATGAAAAACTGTTTTTT. It yields the protein CASSQGATTNEKLFF.

The chain is built from TRBV3-1 and TRBJ1-1, with D tentatively TRBD1 (5 bases). The V end was cut by 6 bases, the J end by 0 bases, with 11 bases between. The CDR3 runs to 14 residues. Germline V gene sequence: CDR1 LGHDT, CDR2 YNNKEL (reference sequence). CDR3 nucleotide sequence: TGTGCCAGCAGGCAGGCAGGGATGAACACTGAAGCTTTCTTT. It is translated as CASRQAGMNTEAFF.

The sample holds a few counts of this clonotype. This chain links TRBV4-1 with TRBJ2-1; 9 nucleotides agree with TRBD1. The CDR3 runs 19 residues. With 1 base clipped from V and 8 bases from J, the junction kept 18 bases outside the gene matches. CDR1 and CDR2 from the germline V gene are MGHRA and YSYEKL. CDR3 nucleotides: TGCGCCAGCAGCCAAGCAGGGACAGGGACTTCTAACCGCGGCGATGAGCAGTTCTTC. This encodes CASSQAGTGTSNRGDEQFF.

This clonotype was seen at least ten times. The chain recombines TRBV4-2 with TRBJ2-7; D ambiguous. CDR1 is LGHNA, CDR2 YNFKEQ, per germline. V was trimmed by 0 bases and J by 3 bases, leaving 12 bases between them. The CDR3 extends over 15 amino acids. The CDR3 region has the DNA TGTGCCAGCAGCCAAGACACCGGCCGGATCTACGAGCAGTACTTC. Translation: CASSQDTGRIYEQYF.

V and J are TRBV5-1 and TRBJ2-3; unclear D gene. The CDR3 is 16 residues long. The V end was cut by 1 base, the J end by 0 bases, with 12 bases between. CDR1 SGHRS and CDR2 YFSETQ come from the germline V gene. The CDR3 spells CASSLFDGASTDTQYF. The CDR3 DNA is TGCGCCAGCAGCTTGTTTGACGGCGCTAGCACAGATACGCAGTATTTT.

The chain carries TRBV28 and TRBJ2-3; the match to TRBD1 covers 9 bases. This CDR3 region has 15 residues. Per the germline V gene, CDR1 is MDHEN and CDR2 is SYDVKM. The junction had 7 bases not matched to a gene; V was cut back by 4 bases and J by 5 bases. CDR3 region: CASSSGDRVGDTQYF. The CDR3 region has the DNA TGTGCCAGCAGTTCCGGGGACAGGGTAGGAGATACGCAGTATTTT.

V and J are TRBV11-2 and TRBJ2-7; D is undetermined. The germline V gene has CDR1 SGHAT and CDR2 FQNNGV. The V gene lost 3 bases and the J gene lost 3 bases, with 12 bases spanning the gap. This CDR3 comprises 14 residues. CDR3: CASSLTDGDYEQYF. CDR3 DNA sequence: TGTGCCAGCAGCTTGACCGATGGAGACTACGAGCAGTACTTC.

The chain employs TRBV7-8 and TRBJ2-1; TRBD2 matches 16 bases. The V segment lost 1 base and the J segment 6 bases; nucleotides outside the gene matches: 12. The CDR3 spans 20 residues. Germline V lookup: CDR1 SGHVS, CDR2 FQNEAQ. This CDR3 is CASSLVRGTSGGVKSNEQFF. In DNA, the CDR3 is TGTGCCAGCAGCTTAGTCCGCGGGACTAGCGGGGGGGTTAAGTCCAATGAGCAGTTCTTC.

This clonotype has a handful of counts. The chain couples TRBV2 to TRBJ2-7, with D maybe TRBD2 (5 bases). V was pared by 6 bases and J by 3 bases, with 9 bases between. This CDR3 comprises 12 residues. Germline V gene data show CDR1 as SNHLY and CDR2 as FYNNEI. CDR3 in amino acids: CASREVRYEQYF. As DNA, the CDR3 is TGTGCCAGCAGGGAGGTGCGCTACGAGCAGTACTTC.

This clonotype was seen at least ten times. The V gene is TRBV3-1, the J gene TRBJ1-2; 10 bases are shared with TRBD1. Trimming took 4 bases from V and 6 from J; bases not matched to a gene: 5. Germline-derived CDR1 and CDR2 are LGHDT and YNNKEL (reference sequence). There are 14 residues in the CDR3. The CDR3 DNA reads TGTGCCAGCAGCCTCGGGACAGGGGCCAATGGCTACACCTTC. Its protein is CASSLGTGANGYTF.

There are a few counts of this clonotype. Germline and junction disagree at one end, which may indicate a read error. This chain joins TRBV6-5 and TRBJ2-3, with 8 nucleotides matching TRBD1. This CDR3 spans 13 amino acids. Germline CDR1 MNHEY, CDR2 SVGAGI. CDR3 DNA sequence: TGTGCCAGCAGTTACTCTAACCAGGGGGCGACTATTTTT. Encoded protein: CASSYSNQGATIF.

This chain joins TRBV11-2 and TRBJ2-1, with 12 bases identical to TRBD2. V gave up 5 bases and J gave up 3 bases; unmatched junction bases: 8. This CDR3 is 17 amino acids long. Germline V gene lookup returns CDR1 SGHAT and CDR2 FQNNGV. CDR3 bases: TGTGCCAGCAGCCCACGACTAGCGGGGGCCCTCTACAATGAGCAGTTCTTC. Protein: CASSPRLAGALYNEQFF.

There are many counts of this clonotype. The chain recombines TRBV10-3 with TRBJ2-6; D call uncertain. Germline assignment: CDR1 ENHRY and CDR2 SYGVKD. CDR3 length equals 17 residues. V lost 3 bases, J lost 0 bases, and 12 bases lay in between. The CDR3 protein is CAISEGIPPSGANVLTF. CDR3 bases: TGTGCCATCAGTGAAGGAATCCCTCCCTCTGGGGCCAACGTCCTGACTTTC.

This clonotype has at least ten counts. The chain couples TRBV5-1 to TRBJ2-1, with D tentatively TRBD2 (7 bases). The germline V gene encodes CDR1 SGHRS and CDR2 YFSETQ. CDR3 size: 15 residues. Trimming shortened V by 3 bases and J by 5 bases, and 15 bases separated the two germline ends. The CDR3 DNA reads as TGCGCCAGCAGCTCGAGGGGGGGGTATGACAATGAGCAGTTCTTC. Translated: CASSSRGGYDNEQFF.

The V gene is TRBV9, the J gene TRBJ2-3; 12 positions match TRBD2. Germline values: CDR1 SGDLS, CDR2 YYNGEE. The CDR3 is 16 residues long. J lost 1 base, V lost 1 base, and 1 base had no gene match. CDR3 in amino acids: CASSVTSGGRTDTQYF. CDR3 nucleotide sequence: TGTGCCAGCAGCGTAACTAGCGGGGGGCGCACAGATACGCAGTATTTT. The complete variable domain, with remaining parts taken from reference TRBV9 and TRBJ2-3, reads DSGVTQTPKHLITATGQRVTLRCSPRSGDLSVYWYQQSLDQGLQFLIQYYNGEERAKGNILERFSAQQFPDLHSELNLSSLELGDSALYFCASSVTSGGRTDTQYFGPGTRLTVL.

The table lists this clonotype with a few counts. V and J are TRBV7-2 and TRBJ1-2, with D unresolved. V lost 5 bases and J lost 0, with 16 bases in between. The CDR3 is 16 amino acids. CDR1 SGHTA and CDR2 FQGNSA come from the germline V gene. The CDR3 sequence: CASSPRASLANYGYTF. CDR3 sequence (DNA): TGTGCCAGCAGCCCACGGGCCTCGTTAGCTAACTATGGCTACACCTTC. Combining the CDR3 with reference TRBV7-2 and TRBJ1-2 gives the whole variable domain GAGVSQSPSNKVTEKGKDVELRCDPISGHTALYWYRQSLGQGLEFLIYFQGNSAPDKSGLPSDRFSAERTGGSVSTLTIQRTQQEDSAVYLCASSPRASLANYGYTFGSGTRLTVV.

This clonotype was counted only a few times. The chain carries TRBV7-9 and TRBJ2-2; either TRBD1 or TRBD2 may fit D (6 bases each). The CDR3 is 15 residues long. V was trimmed by 3 bases and J by 4 bases, leaving 12 bases between them. CDR1 is SEHNR and CDR2 is FQNEAQ in the germline V gene (reference sequence). The CDR3 region is CASSLGGHFTGELFF. The CDR3 bases are TGTGCCAGCAGCTTGGGGGGACACTTCACCGGGGAGCTGTTTTTT.

This clonotype has a count of ten or more. The chain joins TRBV28 to TRBJ2-7; 8 positions match TRBD2. Germline-derived CDR1 and CDR2 are MDHEN and SYDVKM. With 5 bases clipped from V and 2 bases from J, the junction kept 2 bases outside the gene matches. The CDR3 is 13 residues long. The CDR3 sequence is CASSTTSAYEQYF. CDR3 DNA sequence: TGTGCCAGCAGTACGACTAGCGCCTACGAGCAGTACTTC.

This clonotype showed up many times. The J gene is TRBJ2-2, the V gene TRBV5-1; D tentatively reads TRBD1 or TRBD2 (7 bases each). The CDR3 sequence is 16 residues long. Deletions cut 0 bases from V and 2 bases from J, with 11 bases between. Germline V gene sequence: CDR1 SGHRS, CDR2 YFSETQ. The CDR3: CASSLGQGLNTGELFF. In DNA, the CDR3 is TGCGCCAGCAGCTTGGGACAGGGACTAAACACCGGGGAGCTGTTTTTT.

In its sample, this clonotype was seen many times. The chain joins TRBV12-3 or TRBV12-4 to TRBJ1-5; D is unclear. The CDR3 totals 13 residues. Trimming left V 6 bases short and J 6 bases short, with 12 bases between. CDR3 coding DNA: TGTGCCAGCAGCCTCAACGGAGCTCAGCCCCAGCATTTT. Its protein is CASSLNGAQPQHF.

Of note for this clonotype: A read error may produce the germline difference seen at one junction end. V usage is TRBV6-1 and J usage is TRBJ1-2, with D possibly being TRBD1 (6 bases). The CDR3 loop spans 15 amino acids. Germline CDR1 MNHNS, CDR2 SASEGT. CDR3 sequence reads: CTSSEAAGTYYGYTF. Written as DNA, the CDR3 is TGTACCAGCAGTGAAGCCGCAGGGACATACTATGGCTACACCTTC.

This clonotype has just a few counts. The CDR3 loop is CASSRPGVASIYNEQFF. Here the CDR3 DNA reads TGTGCCAGCAGCCGTCCAGGGGTAGCGAGTATCTACAATGAGCAGTTCTTC. The chain joins TRBV4-2 to TRBJ2-1, with a possible D match to TRBD1 (6 bases). The CDR3 covers 17 residues. The V gene lost 4 bases and the J gene lost 3 bases, with 19 bases spanning the gap. The germline gives CDR1 LGHNA, CDR2 YNFKEQ.

This clonotype has just a few counts. This chain connects TRBV12-3 or TRBV12-4 to TRBJ2-3, with D possibly TRBD2 on 6 matching bases. The CDR3 runs to 11 residues. V dropped 3 bases and J dropped 10 bases, with 8 bases sitting between them. The CDR3 loop reads CASSFGTAQYF. The CDR3 DNA reads TGTGCCAGCAGTTTTGGGACTGCGCAGTATTTT.

This clonotype was found a few times. J is TRBJ1-1 and V is TRBV6-6; a possible D gene is TRBD1 (6 bases). Germline CDR1 MNHNY, CDR2 SVGAGI (reference sequence). Trimming stripped 10 bases from V and 0 bases from J, with 12 bases between. The CDR3 is made up of 13 amino acids. The chain's CDR3 is CATGGRLNTEAFF. CDR3 nucleotide sequence: TGTGCCACCGGGGGCCGCCTGAACACTGAAGCTTTCTTT.

The chain recombines TRBV12-3 or TRBV12-4 with TRBJ2-2; D is uncertain. This CDR3 is built from 14 residues. V was trimmed by 3 bases and J by 7 bases, leaving 12 bases between them. The CDR3 DNA sequence: TGTGCCAGCAGTTTCCTACCCCGGATCGGGGAGCTGTTTTTT. It yields the protein CASSFLPRIGELFF.

This clonotype was observed many times. The rearrangement uses TRBV12-3 or TRBV12-4 and TRBJ2-1; D is unresolved. V was trimmed by 2 bases and J by 4 bases, leaving 9 bases between them. The CDR3 is 14 amino acids. In DNA, the CDR3 is TGTGCCAGCAGTTTACGTCAGAGTTACAATGAGCAGTTCTTC. Residues: CASSLRQSYNEQFF.